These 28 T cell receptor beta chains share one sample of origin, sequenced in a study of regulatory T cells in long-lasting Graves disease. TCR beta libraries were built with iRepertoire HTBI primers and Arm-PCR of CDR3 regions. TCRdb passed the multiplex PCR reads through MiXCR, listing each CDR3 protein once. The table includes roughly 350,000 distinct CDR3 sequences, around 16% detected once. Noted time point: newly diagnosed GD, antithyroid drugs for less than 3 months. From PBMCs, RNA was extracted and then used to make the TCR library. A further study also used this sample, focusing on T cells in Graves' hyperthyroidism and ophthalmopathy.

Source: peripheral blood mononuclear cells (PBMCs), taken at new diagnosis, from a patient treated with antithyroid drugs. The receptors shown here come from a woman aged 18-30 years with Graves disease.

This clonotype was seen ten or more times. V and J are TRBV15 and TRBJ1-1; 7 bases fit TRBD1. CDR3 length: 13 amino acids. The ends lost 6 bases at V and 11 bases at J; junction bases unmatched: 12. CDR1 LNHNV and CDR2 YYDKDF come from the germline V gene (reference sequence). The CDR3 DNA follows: TGTGCCACCAGTGACGACAGGGCCGGTGGGGCTTTCTTT. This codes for CATSDDRAGGAFF.

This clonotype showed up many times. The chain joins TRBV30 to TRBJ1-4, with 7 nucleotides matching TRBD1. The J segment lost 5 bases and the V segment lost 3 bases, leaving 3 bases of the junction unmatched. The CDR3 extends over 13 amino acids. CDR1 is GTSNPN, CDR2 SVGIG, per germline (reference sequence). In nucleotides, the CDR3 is TGTGCCTGGAGGGGACAGCTAAATGAAAAACTGTTTTTT. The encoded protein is CAWRGQLNEKLFF.

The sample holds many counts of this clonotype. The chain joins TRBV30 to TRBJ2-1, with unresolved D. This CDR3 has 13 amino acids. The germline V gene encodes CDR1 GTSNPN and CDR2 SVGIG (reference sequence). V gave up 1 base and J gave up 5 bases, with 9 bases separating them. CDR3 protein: CAWSALFDNEQFF. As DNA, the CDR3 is TGTGCCTGGAGTGCCCTATTCGACAATGAGCAGTTCTTC.

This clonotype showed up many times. CDR3 loop: CASRSASTGELFF. The CDR3 bases are TGCGCCAGCAGGTCCGCTAGTACCGGGGAGCTGTTTTTT. The chain joins TRBV5-1 to TRBJ2-2; no definite D call. The germline V and J ends were trimmed by 5 bases and 5 bases, with 10 bases remaining between them. CDR1 SGHRS and CDR2 YFSETQ come from the germline V gene. CDR3 size: 13 residues. The full variable domain, with the rest looked up from reference TRBV5-1 and TRBJ2-2, is KAGVTQTPRYLIKTRGQQVTLSCSPISGHRSVSWYQQTPGQGLQFLFEYFSETQRNKGNFPGRFSGRQFSNSRSEMNVSTLELGDSALYLCASRSASTGELFFGEGSRLTVL.

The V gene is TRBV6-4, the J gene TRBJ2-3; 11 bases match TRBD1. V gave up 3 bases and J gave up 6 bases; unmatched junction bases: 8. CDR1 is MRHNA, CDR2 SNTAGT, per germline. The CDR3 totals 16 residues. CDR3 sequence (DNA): TGTGCCAGCAGTGAAGGGACAGGGGGGAGTTCGGATACGCAGTATTTT. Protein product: CASSEGTGGSSDTQYF.

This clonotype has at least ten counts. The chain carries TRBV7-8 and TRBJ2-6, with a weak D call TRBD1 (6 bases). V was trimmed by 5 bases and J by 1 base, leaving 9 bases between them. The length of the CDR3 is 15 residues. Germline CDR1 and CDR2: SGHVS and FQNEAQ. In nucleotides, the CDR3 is TGTGCCAGCAGCCGCGGACAGTCTGGGGCCAACGTCCTGACTTTC. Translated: CASSRGQSGANVLTF.

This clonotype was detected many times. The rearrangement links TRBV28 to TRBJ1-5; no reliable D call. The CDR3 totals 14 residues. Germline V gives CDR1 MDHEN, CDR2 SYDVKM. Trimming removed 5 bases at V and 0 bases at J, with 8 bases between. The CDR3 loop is CASSTRYSNQPQHF. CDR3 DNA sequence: TGTGCCAGCAGTACACGGTATAGCAATCAGCCCCAGCATTTT. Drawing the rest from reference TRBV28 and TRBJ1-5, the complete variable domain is DVKVTQSSRYLVKRTGEKVFLECVQDMDHENMFWYRQDPGLGLRLIYFSYDVKMKEKGDIPEGYSVSREKKERFSLILESASTNQTSMYLCASSTRYSNQPQHFGDGTRLSIL.

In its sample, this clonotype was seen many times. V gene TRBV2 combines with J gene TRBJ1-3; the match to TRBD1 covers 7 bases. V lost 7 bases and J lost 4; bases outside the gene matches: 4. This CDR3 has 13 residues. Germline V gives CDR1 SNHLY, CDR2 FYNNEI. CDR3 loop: CASTRDSGNTIYF. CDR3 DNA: TGTGCCAGCACCCGGGACAGCGGAAACACCATATATTTT.

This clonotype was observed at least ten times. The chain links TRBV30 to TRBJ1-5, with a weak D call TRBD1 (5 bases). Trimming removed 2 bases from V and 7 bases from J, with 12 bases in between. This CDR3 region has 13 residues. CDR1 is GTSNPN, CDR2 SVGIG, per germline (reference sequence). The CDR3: CAWSWGGSQPQHF. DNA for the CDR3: TGTGCCTGGAGTTGGGGGGGAAGCCAGCCCCAGCATTTT.

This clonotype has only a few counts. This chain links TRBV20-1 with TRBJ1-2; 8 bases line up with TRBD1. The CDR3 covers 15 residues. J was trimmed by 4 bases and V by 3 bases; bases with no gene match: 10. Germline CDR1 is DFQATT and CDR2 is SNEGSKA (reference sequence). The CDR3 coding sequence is TGCAGTGCTAGGGGGTGGACAGGGACACTCTATGGCTACACCTTC. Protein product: CSARGWTGTLYGYTF.

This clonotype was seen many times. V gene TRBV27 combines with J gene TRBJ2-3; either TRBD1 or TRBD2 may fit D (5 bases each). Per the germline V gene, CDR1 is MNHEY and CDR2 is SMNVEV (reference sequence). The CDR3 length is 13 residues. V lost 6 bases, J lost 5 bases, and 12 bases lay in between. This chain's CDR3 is CASSRLGRDTQYF. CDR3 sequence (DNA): TGTGCCAGCAGCCGACTGGGACGAGATACGCAGTATTTT.

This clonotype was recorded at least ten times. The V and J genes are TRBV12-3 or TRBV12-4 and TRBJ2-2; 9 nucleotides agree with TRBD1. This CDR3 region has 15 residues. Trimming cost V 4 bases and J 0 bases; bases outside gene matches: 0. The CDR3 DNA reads TGTGCCAGCAGTTGGACAGGGGCGAACACCGGGGAGCTGTTTTTT. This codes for CASSWTGANTGELFF.

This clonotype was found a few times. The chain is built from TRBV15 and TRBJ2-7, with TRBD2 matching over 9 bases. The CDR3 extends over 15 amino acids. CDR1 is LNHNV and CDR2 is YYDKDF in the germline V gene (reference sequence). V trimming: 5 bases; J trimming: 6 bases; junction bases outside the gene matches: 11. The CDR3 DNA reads TGTGCCACCAGCGGGAGCGGGAGGTCCCGGGTCGAGCAGTACTTC. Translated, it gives CATSGSGRSRVEQYF.

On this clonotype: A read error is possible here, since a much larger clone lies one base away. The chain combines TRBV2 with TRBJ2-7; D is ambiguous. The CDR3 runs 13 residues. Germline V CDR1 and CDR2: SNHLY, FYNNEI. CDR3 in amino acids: CASRGQSSHEQYF. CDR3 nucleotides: TGTGCCAGCAGGGGCCAAAGCTCCCACGAGCAGTACTTC.

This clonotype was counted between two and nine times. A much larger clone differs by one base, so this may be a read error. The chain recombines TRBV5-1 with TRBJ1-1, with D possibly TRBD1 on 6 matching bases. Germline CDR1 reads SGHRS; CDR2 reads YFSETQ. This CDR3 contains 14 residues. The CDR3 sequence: CASSLKQGGTEALF. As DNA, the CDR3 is TGCGCCAGCAGCTTAAAACAGGGCGGGACTGAAGCTCTCTTT.

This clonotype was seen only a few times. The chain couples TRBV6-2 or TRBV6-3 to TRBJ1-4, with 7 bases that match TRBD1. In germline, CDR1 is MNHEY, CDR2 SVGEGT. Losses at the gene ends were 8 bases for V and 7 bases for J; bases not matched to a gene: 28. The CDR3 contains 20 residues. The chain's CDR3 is CASAVATAGAGQEAREKLFF. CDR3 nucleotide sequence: TGTGCCAGCGCAGTCGCAACGGCAGGTGCCGGACAGGAAGCGCGTGAAAAACTGTTTTTT.

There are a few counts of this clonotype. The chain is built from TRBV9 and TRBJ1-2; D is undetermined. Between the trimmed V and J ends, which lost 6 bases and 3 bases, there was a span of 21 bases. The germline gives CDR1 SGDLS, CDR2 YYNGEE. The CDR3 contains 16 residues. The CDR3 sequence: CASTRGSSVTDYGYTF. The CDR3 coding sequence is TGTGCCAGCACCAGAGGGAGTTCTGTGACTGACTATGGCTACACCTTC.

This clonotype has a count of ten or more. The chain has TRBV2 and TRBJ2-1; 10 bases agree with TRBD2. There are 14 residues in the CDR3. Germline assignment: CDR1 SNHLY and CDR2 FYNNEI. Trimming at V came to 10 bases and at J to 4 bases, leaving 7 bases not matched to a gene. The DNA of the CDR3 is TGTGCCACATCCGGGACTAGCGTTTACAATGAGCAGTTCTTC. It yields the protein CATSGTSVYNEQFF.

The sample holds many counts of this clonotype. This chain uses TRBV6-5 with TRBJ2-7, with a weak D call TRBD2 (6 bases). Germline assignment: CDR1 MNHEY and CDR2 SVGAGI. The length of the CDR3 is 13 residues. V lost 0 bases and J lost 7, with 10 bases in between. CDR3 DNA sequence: TGTGCCAGCAGTTACTCGGGGACTTGGGAGCAGTACTTC. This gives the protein CASSYSGTWEQYF.

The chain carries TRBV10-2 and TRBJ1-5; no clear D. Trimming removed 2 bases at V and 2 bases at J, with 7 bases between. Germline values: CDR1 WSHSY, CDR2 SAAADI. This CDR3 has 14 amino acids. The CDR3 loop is CASSEGMGNQPQHF. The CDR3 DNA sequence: TGCGCCAGCAGTGAGGGAATGGGCAATCAGCCCCAGCATTTT.

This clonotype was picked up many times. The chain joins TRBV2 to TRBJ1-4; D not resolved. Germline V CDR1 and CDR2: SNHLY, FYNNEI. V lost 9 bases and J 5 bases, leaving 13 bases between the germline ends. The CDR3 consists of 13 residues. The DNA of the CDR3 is TGTGCCAGTTGGGGAAGCTCCAATGAAAAACTGTTTTTT. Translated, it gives CASWGSSNEKLFF.

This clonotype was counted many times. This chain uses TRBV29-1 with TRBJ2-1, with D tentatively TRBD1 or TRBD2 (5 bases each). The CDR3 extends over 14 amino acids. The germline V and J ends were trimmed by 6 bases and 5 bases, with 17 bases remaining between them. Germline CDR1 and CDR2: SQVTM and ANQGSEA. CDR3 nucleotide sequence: TGCAGCGTAAGCTGGGACCTCGGTAACAATGAGCAGTTCTTC. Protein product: CSVSWDLGNNEQFF.

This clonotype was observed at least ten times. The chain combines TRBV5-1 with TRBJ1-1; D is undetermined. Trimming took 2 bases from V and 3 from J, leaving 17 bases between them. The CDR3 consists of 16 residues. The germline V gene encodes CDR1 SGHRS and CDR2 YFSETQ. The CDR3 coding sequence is TGCGCCAGCAGCTTTTTCATAGCTAAAGGAGACACTGAAGCTTTCTTT. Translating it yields CASSFFIAKGDTEAFF. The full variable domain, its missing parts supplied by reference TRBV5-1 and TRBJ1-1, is KAGVTQTPRYLIKTRGQQVTLSCSPISGHRSVSWYQQTPGQGLQFLFEYFSETQRNKGNFPGRFSGRQFSNSRSEMNVSTLELGDSALYLCASSFFIAKGDTEAFFGQGTRLTVV.

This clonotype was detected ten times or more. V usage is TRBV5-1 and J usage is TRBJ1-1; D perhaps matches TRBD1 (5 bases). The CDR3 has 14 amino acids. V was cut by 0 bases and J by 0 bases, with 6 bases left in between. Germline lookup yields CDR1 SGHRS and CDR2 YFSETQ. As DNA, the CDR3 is TGCGCCAGCAGCTTGGCCAGGGTGAACACTGAAGCTTTCTTT. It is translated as CASSLARVNTEAFF. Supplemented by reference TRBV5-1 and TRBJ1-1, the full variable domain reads KAGVTQTPRYLIKTRGQQVTLSCSPISGHRSVSWYQQTPGQGLQFLFEYFSETQRNKGNFPGRFSGRQFSNSRSEMNVSTLELGDSALYLCASSLARVNTEAFFGQGTRLTVV.

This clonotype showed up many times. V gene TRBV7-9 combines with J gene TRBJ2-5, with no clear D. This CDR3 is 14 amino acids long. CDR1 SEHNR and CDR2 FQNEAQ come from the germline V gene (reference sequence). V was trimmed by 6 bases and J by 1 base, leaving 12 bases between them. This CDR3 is CASRSQLRQETQYF. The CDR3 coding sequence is TGTGCCAGCAGATCCCAACTTCGCCAAGAGACCCAGTACTTC.

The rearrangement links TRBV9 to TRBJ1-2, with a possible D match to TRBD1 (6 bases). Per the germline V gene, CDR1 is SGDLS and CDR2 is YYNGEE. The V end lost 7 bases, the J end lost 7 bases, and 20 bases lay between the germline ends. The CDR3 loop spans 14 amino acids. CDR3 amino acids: CASSLGGDLSGYTF. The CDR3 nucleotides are TGTGCCAGCTCATTAGGGGGGGATCTAAGTGGCTACACCTTC.

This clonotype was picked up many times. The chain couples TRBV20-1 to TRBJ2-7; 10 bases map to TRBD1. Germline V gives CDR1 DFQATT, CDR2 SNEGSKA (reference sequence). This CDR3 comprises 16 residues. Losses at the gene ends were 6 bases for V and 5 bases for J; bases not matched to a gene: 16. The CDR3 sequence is CSAKPIRQGASNEQYF. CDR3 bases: TGCAGTGCGAAGCCGATCCGACAGGGGGCATCGAACGAGCAGTACTTC.

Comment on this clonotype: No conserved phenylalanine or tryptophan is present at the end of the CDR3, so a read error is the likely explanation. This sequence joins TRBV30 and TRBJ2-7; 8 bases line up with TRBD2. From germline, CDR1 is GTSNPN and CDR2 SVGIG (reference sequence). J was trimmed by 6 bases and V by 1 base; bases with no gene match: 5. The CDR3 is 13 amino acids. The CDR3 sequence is CAWSAAGGSEQYL. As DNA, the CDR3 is TGTGCCTGGAGTGCCGCGGGGGGCAGCGAGCAGTACTTG.